These 5 T cell receptor beta chains share one sample of origin, sequenced in a study of patients and donors after allogeneic stem cell transplantation. TCRdb called the RT-PCR reads again in MiXCR, with one record for every CDR3 protein. The data contain 85,000 to 90,000 distinct CDR3 sequences, around 48% of them singletons. Sequencing input: blood, either unsorted or a sorted T cell fraction (not recorded which). The source of these receptors is a human donor who was either an allogeneic HSCT recipient or a stem cell or donor lymphocyte infusion donor (not recorded which). It is not recorded whose cells these are; they may come from a transplant donor.

The genes are TRBV9 and TRBJ1-2, with D unclear. The V end lost 0 bases, the J end lost 0 bases, and 9 bases lay between the germline ends. The CDR3 sequence is 15 residues long. Per the germline V gene, CDR1 is SGDLS and CDR2 is YYNGEE. Here the CDR3 DNA reads TGTGCCAGCAGCGTAGCGGTGGAGGCTAACTATGGCTACACCTTC. As protein: CASSVAVEANYGYTF.

The rearrangement uses TRBV19 and TRBJ1-2; 7 bases match TRBD1. This CDR3 has 15 residues. J was trimmed by 8 bases and V by 7 bases; bases with no gene match: 16. Germline CDR1 LNHDA, CDR2 SQIVND (reference sequence). This chain's CDR3 is CASKTTLRDSKGYTF. Written as DNA, the CDR3 is TGTGCCAGTAAGACAACACTCCGGGACAGCAAAGGCTACACCTTC.

This clonotype came up a few times. The chain combines TRBV30 with TRBJ1-1; 8 nucleotides line up with TRBD1. V shed 4 bases, J shed 0 bases, and the junction held 7 bases outside the gene matches. The CDR3 length is 15 residues. Per the germline V gene, CDR1 is GTSNPN and CDR2 is SVGIG (reference sequence). DNA for the CDR3: TGTGCCTGGATTTTAGACAGGGGAATGAACACTGAAGCTTTCTTT. This codes for CAWILDRGMNTEAFF.

The chain carries TRBV20-1 and TRBJ1-4; no firm D call. CDR1 is DFQATT, CDR2 SNEGSKA, per germline (reference sequence). The V end lost 3 bases, the J end lost 4 bases, and 9 bases lay between the germline ends. CDR3 length equals 13 residues. CDR3 nucleotides: TGCAGTGCTAGCCCAGCTATTAATGAAAAACTGTTTTTT. Its translation: CSASPAINEKLFF.

This clonotype was detected a few times. This rearrangement joins TRBV20-1 to TRBJ1-2, with 8 bases aligning to TRBD1. This CDR3 is built from 12 residues. V dropped 6 bases and J dropped 4; count of bases not matched to a gene: 4. Germline V lookup: CDR1 DFQATT, CDR2 SNEGSKA (reference sequence). CDR3 sequence: CSATTGVYGYTF. In DNA form, the CDR3 reads TGCAGTGCGACGACAGGGGTCTATGGCTACACCTTC.